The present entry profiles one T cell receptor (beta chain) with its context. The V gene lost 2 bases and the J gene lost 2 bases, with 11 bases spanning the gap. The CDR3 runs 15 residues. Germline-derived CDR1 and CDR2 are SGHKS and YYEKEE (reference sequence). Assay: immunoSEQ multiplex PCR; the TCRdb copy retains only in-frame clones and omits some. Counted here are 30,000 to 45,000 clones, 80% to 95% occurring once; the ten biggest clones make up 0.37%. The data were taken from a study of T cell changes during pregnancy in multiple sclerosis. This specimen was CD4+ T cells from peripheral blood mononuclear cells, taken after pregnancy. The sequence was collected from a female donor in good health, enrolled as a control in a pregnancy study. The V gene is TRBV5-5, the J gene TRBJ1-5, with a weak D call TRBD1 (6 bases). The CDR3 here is CASSLMAGGNQPQHF. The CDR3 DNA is TGTGCCAGCAGCTTAATGGCAGGGGGCAATCAGCCCCAGCATTTT.